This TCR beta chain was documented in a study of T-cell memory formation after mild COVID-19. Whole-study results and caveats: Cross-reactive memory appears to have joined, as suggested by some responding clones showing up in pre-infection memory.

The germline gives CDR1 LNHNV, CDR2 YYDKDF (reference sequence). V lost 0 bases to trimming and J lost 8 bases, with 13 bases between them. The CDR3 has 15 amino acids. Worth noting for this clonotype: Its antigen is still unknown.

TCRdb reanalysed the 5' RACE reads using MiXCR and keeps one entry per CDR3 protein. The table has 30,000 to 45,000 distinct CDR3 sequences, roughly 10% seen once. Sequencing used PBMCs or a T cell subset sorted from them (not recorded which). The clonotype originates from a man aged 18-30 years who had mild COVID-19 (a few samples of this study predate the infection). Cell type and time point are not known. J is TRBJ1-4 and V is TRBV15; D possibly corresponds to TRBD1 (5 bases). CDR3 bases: TGTGCCACCAGCAGAGACCGGGGCTGGGACGAAAAACTGTTTTTT. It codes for CATSRDRGWDEKLFF.